One sample yielded the 8 T cell receptor beta chains listed below, sequenced in a study of response to subunit inactivated influenza vaccine. One entry per CDR3 protein, called by TCRdb with MiXCR from the RT-PCR reads. In the table there are hundreds of thousands of distinct CDR3 sequences, approximately 15% of which are singletons. This sample comprised PBMCs from blood, obtained 14 to 15 days before vaccination. These receptors were obtained from a man between 50 and 59 years old who received an inactivated influenza vaccine.

The V call is TRBV9, the J call TRBJ1-2; D ambiguous. V shed 1 base and J shed 4 bases, with 11 bases lying between them. Germline V CDR1 and CDR2: SGDLS, YYNGEE. The CDR3 totals 14 residues. Here the CDR3 reads CASSVSRGSYGYTF. The CDR3 region has the DNA TGTGCCAGCAGCGTAAGTCGCGGGAGCTATGGCTACACCTTC.

The J gene is TRBJ2-5, the V gene TRBV15; D tentatively reads TRBD1 or TRBD2 (5 bases each). Germline loops: CDR1 LNHNV, CDR2 YYDKDF (reference sequence). V was cut by 5 bases and J by 4 bases, with 20 bases left in between. The CDR3 loop spans 16 amino acids. The CDR3 DNA reads as TGTGCCACCAGCGGTCGACCGGGACGGATAGGAGAGACCCAGTACTTC. Translated, it gives CATSGRPGRIGETQYF.

This clonotype was counted a few times. The gene calls are TRBV12-3 or TRBV12-4 and TRBJ2-3; the D is unclear. This CDR3 region has 14 residues. V lost 0 bases, J lost 6 bases, and 10 bases lay in between. In nucleotides, the CDR3 is TGTGCCAGCAGTTTAGCTCCAGCTCGGGATACGCAGTATTTT. Translated: CASSLAPARDTQYF.

This clonotype was observed many times. The chain links TRBV12-3 or TRBV12-4 to TRBJ2-1, with 7 bases matching TRBD1. The V and J ends lost 5 bases and 2 bases, in that order; junction bases with no gene match: 6. This CDR3 spans 15 amino acids. CDR3 in amino acids: CASSRRQGPYNEQFF. In DNA, the CDR3 is TGTGCCAGCAGTCGTCGACAGGGCCCCTACAATGAGCAGTTCTTC.

The chain joins TRBV11-2 to TRBJ1-3; D call uncertain. Between the trimmed V and J ends, which lost 1 base and 2 bases, there was a span of 12 bases. Germline CDR1 reads SGHAT; CDR2 reads FQNNGV. The CDR3 contains 16 residues. The CDR3 sequence is CASSLGGRGTGNTIYF. The CDR3 DNA reads TGTGCCAGCAGCTTAGGAGGCCGGGGAACTGGAAACACCATATATTTT.

V is TRBV15 and J is TRBJ2-3; D is perhaps TRBD2 (5 bases). CDR1 and CDR2 from the germline V gene are LNHNV and YYDKDF (reference sequence). The CDR3 consists of 16 residues. The V gene lost 0 bases and the J gene lost 6 bases, with 16 bases spanning the gap. This CDR3 is CATSRDEVGDWDTQYF. The CDR3 DNA sequence: TGTGCCACCAGCAGAGATGAAGTGGGAGATTGGGATACGCAGTATTTT.

The chain carries TRBV4-3 and TRBJ1-6; TRBD1 aligns across 9 bases. This CDR3 spans 14 amino acids. Germline lookup yields CDR1 LGHNA and CDR2 YSLEER. With V trimmed by 4 bases and J by 9 bases, 4 bases remained unmatched. For the CDR3, the DNA is TGCGCCAGCAGCCCGACAGGGGGAGTTTCACCCCTCCACTTT. As protein: CASSPTGGVSPLHF.

This clonotype was seen ten or more times. The chain uses TRBV7-9 and TRBJ1-6; maybe TRBD1 (5 bases). The germline V gene has CDR1 SEHNR and CDR2 FQNEAQ (reference sequence). Trimming pared 6 bases from V and 7 bases from J, leaving 10 bases between. CDR3 size: 13 residues. CDR3 sequence: CASSGGDNSPLHF. For the CDR3, the DNA is TGTGCCAGCAGTGGAGGGGACAATTCACCCCTCCACTTT.